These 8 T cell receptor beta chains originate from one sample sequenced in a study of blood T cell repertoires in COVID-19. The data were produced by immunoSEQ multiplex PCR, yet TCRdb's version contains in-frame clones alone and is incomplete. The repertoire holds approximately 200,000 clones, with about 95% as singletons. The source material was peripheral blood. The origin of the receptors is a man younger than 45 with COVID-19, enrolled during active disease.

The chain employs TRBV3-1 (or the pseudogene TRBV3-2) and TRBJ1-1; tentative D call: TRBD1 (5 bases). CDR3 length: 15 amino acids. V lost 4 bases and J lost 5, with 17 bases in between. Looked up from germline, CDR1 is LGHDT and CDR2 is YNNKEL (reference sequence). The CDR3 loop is CASSLPLGARTEAFF. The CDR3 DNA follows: TGTGCCAGCAGCCTACCCTTAGGGGCGCGTACTGAAGCTTTCTTT.

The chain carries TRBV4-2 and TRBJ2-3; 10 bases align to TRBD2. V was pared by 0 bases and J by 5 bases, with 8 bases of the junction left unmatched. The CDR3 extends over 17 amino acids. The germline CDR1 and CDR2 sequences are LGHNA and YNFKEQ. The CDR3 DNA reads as TGTGCCAGCAGCCAAGAGGGCAGCGGGGGGGCTGGAGATACGCAGTATTTT. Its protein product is CASSQEGSGGAGDTQYF.

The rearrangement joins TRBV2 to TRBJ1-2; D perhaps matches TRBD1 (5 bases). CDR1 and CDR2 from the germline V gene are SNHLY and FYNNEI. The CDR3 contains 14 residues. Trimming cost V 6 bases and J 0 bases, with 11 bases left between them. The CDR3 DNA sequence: TGTGCCAGCAGAGACGACAGAGCTAACTATGGCTACACCTTC. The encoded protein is CASRDDRANYGYTF.

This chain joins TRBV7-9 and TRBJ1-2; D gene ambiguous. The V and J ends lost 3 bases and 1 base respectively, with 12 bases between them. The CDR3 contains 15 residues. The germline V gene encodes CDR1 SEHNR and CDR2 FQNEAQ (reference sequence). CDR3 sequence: CASSFVRGNNYGYTF. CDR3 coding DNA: TGTGCCAGCAGCTTTGTACGGGGAAATAACTATGGCTACACCTTC.

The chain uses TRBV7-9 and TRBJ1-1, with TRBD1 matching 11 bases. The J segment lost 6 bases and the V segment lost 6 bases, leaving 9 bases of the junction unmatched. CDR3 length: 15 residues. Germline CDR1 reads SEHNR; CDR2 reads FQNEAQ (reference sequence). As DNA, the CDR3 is TGTGCCAGCAGTTCATGGACAGGGGGCAGCGCTGAAGCTTTCTTT. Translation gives CASSSWTGGSAEAFF.

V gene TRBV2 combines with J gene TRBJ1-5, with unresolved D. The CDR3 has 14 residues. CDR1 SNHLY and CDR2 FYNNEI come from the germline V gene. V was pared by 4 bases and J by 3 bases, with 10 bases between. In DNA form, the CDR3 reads TGTGCCAGCAGTGTAGGAGGGAACAATCAGCCCCAGCATTTT. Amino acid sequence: CASSVGGNNQPQHF.

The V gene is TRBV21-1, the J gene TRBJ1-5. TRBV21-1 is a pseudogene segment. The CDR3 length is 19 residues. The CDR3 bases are TGTGCCAGCAGCGGACGCCGGGACTTCCCGATTTATAGCAATCAGCCCCAGCATTTT. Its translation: CASSGRRDFPIYSNQPQHF.

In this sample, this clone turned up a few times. CDR3 sequence: CASSISRPGGWNEQYF. The CDR3 DNA reads as TGTGCCAGTAGTATCTCACGGCCGGGGGGTTGGAACGAGCAGTACTTC. The chain carries TRBV19 and TRBJ2-7, with 7 bases aligning to TRBD2. V was clipped by 3 bases and J by 5 bases; unmatched bases: 13. CDR3 length equals 16 residues. CDR1 LNHDA and CDR2 SQIVND come from the germline V gene (reference sequence). Filled out from reference TRBV19 and TRBJ2-7, the complete variable domain reads DGGITQSPKYLFRKEGQNVTLSCEQNLNHDAMYWYRQDPGQGLRLIYYSQIVNDFQKGDIAEGYSVSREKKESFPLTVTSAQKNPTAFYLCASSISRPGGWNEQYFGPGTRLTVT.